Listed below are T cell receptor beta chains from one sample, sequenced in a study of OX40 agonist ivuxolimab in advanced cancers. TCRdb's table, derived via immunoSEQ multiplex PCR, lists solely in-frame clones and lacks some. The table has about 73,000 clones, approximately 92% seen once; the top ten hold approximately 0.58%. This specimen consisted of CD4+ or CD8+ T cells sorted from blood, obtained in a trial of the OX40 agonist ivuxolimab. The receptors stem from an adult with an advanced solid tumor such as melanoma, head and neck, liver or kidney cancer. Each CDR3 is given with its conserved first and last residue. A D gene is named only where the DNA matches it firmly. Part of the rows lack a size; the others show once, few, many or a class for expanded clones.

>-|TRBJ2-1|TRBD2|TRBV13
CASGGTIRAHEQFF
TGTGCATCGGGAGGGACCATCCGAGCCCATGAGCAGTTCTTC
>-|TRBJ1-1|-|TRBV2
CASRRENTEAFF
TGTGCCAGCAGACGGGAAAACACTGAAGCTTTCTTT
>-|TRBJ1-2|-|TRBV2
CASSRTQNYGYTF
TGTGCCAGCAGTCGGACCCAAAACTATGGCTACACCTTC
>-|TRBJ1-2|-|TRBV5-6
CASSLWERGYTF
TGTGCCAGCAGCTTATGGGAACGCGGCTACACCTTC
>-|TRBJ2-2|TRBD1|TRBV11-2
CASSLGTGHTGELFF
TGTGCCAGCAGCTTGGGGACAGGGCACACCGGGGAGCTGTTTTTT
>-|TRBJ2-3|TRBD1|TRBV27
CASSPYGTGETDTQYF
TGTGCCAGCAGTCCTTACGGGACAGGGGAGACAGATACGCAGTATTTT
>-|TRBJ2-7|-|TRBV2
CASSSQGSNEQYF
TGTGCCAGCAGTTCCCAGGGGAGTAACGAGCAGTACTTC
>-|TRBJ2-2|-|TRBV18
CASSPRTVITGELFF
TGTGCCAGCTCACCCCGGACAGTGATAACCGGGGAGCTGTTTTTT
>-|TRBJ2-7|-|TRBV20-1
CSAPKGEQYF
TGCAGTGCCCCCAAGGGCGAGCAGTACTTC
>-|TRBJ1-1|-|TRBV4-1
CASSVGMNTEAFF
TGCGCCAGCAGCGTAGGGATGAACACTGAAGCTTTCTTT
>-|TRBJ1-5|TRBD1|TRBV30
CAWATGDNQPQHF
TGTGCCTGGGCGACAGGGGACAATCAGCCCCAGCATTTT
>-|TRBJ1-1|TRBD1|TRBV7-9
CASTRQGGTEAFF
TGTGCCAGCACCCGGCAGGGGGGCACTGAAGCTTTCTTT
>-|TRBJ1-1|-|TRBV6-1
CASTPGLGNTEAFF
TGTGCCAGCACCCCAGGCCTAGGGAACACTGAAGCTTTCTTT
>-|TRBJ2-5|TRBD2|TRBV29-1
CSVRLAGGGGETQYF
TGCAGCGTGCGACTAGCGGGAGGCGGGGGGGAGACCCAGTACTTC
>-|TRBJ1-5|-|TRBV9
CASSVGQTNQPQHF
TGTGCCAGCAGCGTAGGACAGACCAATCAGCCCCAGCATTTT
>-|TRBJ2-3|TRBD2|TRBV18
CASSPPGLAGSSTDTQYF
TGTGCCAGCTCACCCCCTGGACTAGCGGGTTCTAGCACAGATACGCAGTATTTT
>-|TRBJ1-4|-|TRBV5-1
CASSLGASPTNEKLFF
TGCGCCAGCAGCTTGGGGGCCAGTCCAACTAATGAAAAACTGTTTTTT
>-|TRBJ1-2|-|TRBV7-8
CASSLLGTSYGYTF
TGTGCCAGCAGCTTATTGGGGACAAGCTATGGCTACACCTTC
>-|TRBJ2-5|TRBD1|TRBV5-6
CASSSPGQGGETQYF
TGTGCCAGCAGCAGTCCGGGACAGGGAGGAGAGACCCAGTACTTC
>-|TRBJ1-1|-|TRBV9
CASSVGPILVNTEAFF
TGTGCCAGCAGCGTAGGCCCAATTCTGGTGAACACTGAAGCTTTCTTT
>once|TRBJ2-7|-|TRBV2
CASSPGTLSHLF
TGTGCCAGCAGCCCCGGGACTCTCTCGCACCTCTTC
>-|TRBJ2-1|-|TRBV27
CASSFFGGNTYNEQFF
TGTGCCAGCAGTTTTTTTGGGGGGAACACCTACAATGAGCAGTTCTTC
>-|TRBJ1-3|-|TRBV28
CASTGGGRNTIYF
TGTGCCAGCACCGGGGGAGGGCGAAACACCATATATTTT